A selection of T cell receptor beta chains follows, all from one sample in a study of blood T cell repertoires in COVID-19. Using immunoSEQ multiplex PCR, the repertoire was profiled, and TCRdb retains in-frame clones only, with some absent. This table holds about 360,000 clones, 80% to 90% found once. Sequenced material: PBMCs or T cells enriched from blood (not recorded which). All receptors come from a young man who had recovered from COVID-19. Each CDR3 is given with its conserved first and last residue. D genes are given only for firm matches. For some rows the clone size is stated as once, few or many, or as a class when expanded; others skip it.

v_call,clone_size,d_call,j_call,cdr3_nt,cdr3_aa
TRBV19,few,NA,TRBJ1-5,TGTGCCAGTAGTATAGACAGTAGCAATCAGCCCCAGCATTTT,CASSIDSSNQPQHF
TRBV18,NA,NA,TRBJ1-4,TGTGCCAGCTCACCGGACAGAAATGAAAAACTGTTTTTT,CASSPDRNEKLFF
TRBV11-2,NA,TRBD1,TRBJ1-4,TGTGCCAGCAGCACCGGGACAGGGGGCGAAAAACTGTTTTTT,CASSTGTGGEKLFF
TRBV5-5,NA,TRBD1,TRBJ1-2,TGTGCCAGCAGCTTCACCGGGACAGGGGACTATGGCTACACCTTC,CASSFTGTGDYGYTF
TRBV7-9,NA,NA,TRBJ1-3,TGTGCCAGCAGCCACCCCCTCGGTGTAACTGGAAACACCATATATTTT,CASSHPLGVTGNTIYF
TRBV10-3,NA,NA,TRBJ1-4,TGTGCCATCAGTGGGGGCGCAACTAATGAAAAACTGTTTTTT,CAISGGATNEKLFF
TRBV10-1,NA,NA,TRBJ1-2,TGCGCCAGAGGGGGGGGTAGTGAGAGCTACACCTTC,CARGGGSESYTF
TRBV7-9,NA,NA,TRBJ2-7,TGTGCCAGCAGCTTAGACCAAGAGATAATATCCCACGAGCAGTACTTC,CASSLDQEIISHEQYF
TRBV3-1/TRBV3-2,NA,NA,TRBJ2-6,TGTGCCAGCAGCGAGGGAGCGACTGGGGCCAACGTCCTGACTTTC,CASSEGATGANVLTF
TRBV19,NA,TRBD1,TRBJ2-1,TGTGCCAGTAACCCGACAGGGCTTTCCTACAATGAGCAGTTCTTC,CASNPTGLSYNEQFF
TRBV6-5,NA,NA,TRBJ1-4,TGTGCCAGCAGTTCCGCCCCAGGAGAGGCGGGTGAAAAACTGTTTTTT,CASSSAPGEAGEKLFF
TRBV29-1,NA,NA,TRBJ1-2,TGCAGCGGTGACAGCTATGGCTACACCTTC,CSGDSYGYTF
TRBV3-1/TRBV3-2,NA,TRBD2,TRBJ2-7,TGTGCCAGCAGTCCGTCAGCGGGGGGGATCTCCTACGAGCAGTACTTC,CASSPSAGGISYEQYF
TRBV5-5,NA,NA,TRBJ2-2,TGTGCCAGCAGAACCTTAGCGTGGACCGGGGAGCTGTTTTTT,CASRTLAWTGELFF
TRBV28,NA,NA,TRBJ2-5,TGTGCCAGCAGCACTATGACTGAAGCCCAGTACTTC,CASSTMTEAQYF
TRBV7-2,NA,NA,TRBJ2-1,TGTGCCAGCAGCTTAGCCAGCGCCAATGAGCAGTTCTTC,CASSLASANEQFF
TRBV6-5,once,NA,TRBJ1-1,TGTGCCACCGGTCAGGGGCCGGAAGCTTTCTTT,CATGQGPEAFF
TRBV27,NA,TRBD1,TRBJ1-5,TGTGCCAGCAGTTTCGGGACAGGCAATCAGCCCCAGCATTTT,CASSFGTGNQPQHF
TRBV6-5,NA,NA,TRBJ2-2,TGTGCCAGCAGAACTGGACAGTCGAACACCGGGGAGCTGTTTTTT,CASRTGQSNTGELFF
TRBV27,NA,TRBD1,TRBJ2-7,TGTGCCAGCAGCCGGGACAGGGACTACGAGCAGTACTTC,CASSRDRDYEQYF
TRBV30,NA,TRBD1,TRBJ2-7,TGTGCCTGGAGTCCCTTTACGGACAGGCTGGAGGACGAGCAGTACTTC,CAWSPFTDRLEDEQYF
TRBV11-2,NA,NA,TRBJ1-4,TGTGCCAGCAGCTTAGGGCGGCGTTTTAATGAAAAACTGTTTTTT,CASSLGRRFNEKLFF
TRBV5-1,NA,NA,TRBJ2-1,TGCGCCAGCAGCTTGGGGACAGCCTACAATGAGCAGTTCTTC,CASSLGTAYNEQFF
TRBV7-9,NA,TRBD1,TRBJ1-5,TGTGCCAGCAGCAGGACAGGGGACAACAATCAGCCCCAGCATTTT,CASSRTGDNNQPQHF
TRBV30,once,NA,TRBJ1-4,TGTGCCTGGAGTAGTCAGAGGGCTGAAAAACTGTTTTTT,CAWSSQRAEKLFF
TRBV10-3,NA,NA,TRBJ2-7,TGTGCCATCAGTGAGTCGCAGGGGAGCTCCTACGAGCAGTACTTC,CAISESQGSSYEQYF
TRBV4-3,NA,NA,TRBJ1-4,TGCGCCAGCAGCCAAGATCTCGTTGAAAAACTGTTTTTT,CASSQDLVEKLFF
TRBV12-3/TRBV12-4,NA,NA,TRBJ1-1,TGTGCCAGCACGGTCATGAGAGCGGTCGCTTTCTTT,CASTVMRAVAFF
TRBV12-3/TRBV12-4,NA,NA,TRBJ1-2,TGTGCCAGCAGTTCGATTCAGGGGTTCGGCTACACCTTC,CASSSIQGFGYTF
TRBV30,NA,TRBD1,TRBJ1-1,TGTGCCTGGAGGAGGACAGGACCCACTGAAGCTTTCTTT,CAWRRTGPTEAFF
TRBV6-1,NA,NA,TRBJ1-2,TGTGCCAGCAGTGATCCCAGGGAGGGAAACTATGGCTACACCTTC,CASSDPREGNYGYTF
TRBV5-1,NA,TRBD2,TRBJ2-1,TGCGCCAGCAGGACTAGCGGATCCTACAATGAGCAGTTCTTC,CASRTSGSYNEQFF
TRBV29-1,NA,NA,TRBJ1-1,TGCAGCGTTGAAGAATCGCCAGGGTGGGAAGCTTTCTTT,CSVEESPGWEAFF
TRBV14,NA,TRBD1,TRBJ2-3,TGTGCCAGCAGCAAAATTACAGGGGATCTTTGGGCAGATACGCAGTATTTT,CASSKITGDLWADTQYF
TRBV5-6,NA,NA,TRBJ2-7,TGTGCCAGCAGCGAATTTGCAGGGGACGCCTACGAGCAGTACTTC,CASSEFAGDAYEQYF
TRBV30,NA,NA,TRBJ1-1,TGTGCCTGGAGTATACCCCTCACAGGCGGGAACACTGAAGCTTTCTTT,CAWSIPLTGGNTEAFF
TRBV10-3,NA,NA,TRBJ1-1,TGTGCCATCAGTGTTGGGGGGGCCCGGACTGAAGCTTTCTTT,CAISVGGARTEAFF
TRBV10-3,NA,TRBD1,TRBJ2-7,TGTGCCACCCGACCCTTCGGACAGGGAACATTATACGAGCAGTACTTC,CATRPFGQGTLYEQYF
TRBV2,NA,NA,TRBJ1-4,TGTGCCAGCAGACCGGGGTGGGATGAAAAACTGTTTTTT,CASRPGWDEKLFF
TRBV3-1/TRBV3-2,NA,NA,TRBJ2-5,TGTGCCAGCAGCCAAGTACAGAAGACCCAGTACTTC,CASSQVQKTQYF
TRBV6-6,NA,TRBD1,TRBJ1-2,TGTGCCAGCAGTCGCGGGACAGGGGGTTTAAGGGCGTACGGCTACACCTTC,CASSRGTGGLRAYGYTF
TRBV9,NA,NA,TRBJ1-2,TGTGCCAGCAGCGTAGAAGGTTTAAGTACTAAAGGCTACACCTTC,CASSVEGLSTKGYTF
TRBV27,NA,TRBD1,TRBJ1-2,TGTGCCAGCAGTTTGTCCGGGACAGGGAGCTACACCTTC,CASSLSGTGSYTF
TRBV11-2,NA,NA,TRBJ2-5,TGTGCCAGCAGCGCAACAGGAGAGACCCAGTACTTC,CASSATGETQYF
TRBV5-6,NA,NA,TRBJ1-3,TGTGCCAGCAGCCCGGCGGGAATCTGGCCCAGCACCATATATTTT,CASSPAGIWPSTIYF